Sequencing of this T cell receptor beta chain was carried out in a study of CD4+ T cells in melanoma. Germline V gives CDR1 SQVTM, CDR2 ANQGSEA. The CDR3 consists of 12 residues. TCRdb's copy holds only in-frame clones and misses some; the assay was immunoSEQ multiplex PCR. Seen here are fewer than 11,000 clones, roughly two thirds observed once, and the top ten hold approximately 10%. This chain uses TRBV29-1 with TRBJ2-3; TRBD2 might be the D (5 bases). The clonotype comes from a human donor with melanoma. The sample taken for sequencing was cells from a culture (not recorded whether cultured in vitro). CDR3 sequence (DNA): TGCAGTGAGAGGACTTACACAGATACGCAGTATTTT. Its protein is CSERTYTDTQYF.